This T cell receptor (beta chain) comes out of a study of blood T cell repertoires in COVID-19. This CDR3 spans 13 amino acids. The V end lost 9 bases, the J end lost 6 bases, and 15 bases lay between the germline ends. The germline gives CDR1 WSHSY, CDR2 SAAADI. The table came from immunoSEQ multiplex PCR; TCRdb's copy has only in-frame clones and leaves some out. This table holds about 88,000 clones, around 87% found once. This receptor was identified in a male donor with acute or convalescent COVID-19. Sequencing input: peripheral blood. The chain recombines TRBV10-2 with TRBJ1-5; TRBD1 is a possible D gene (5 bases). This chain's CDR3 is CARRRGEGQPQHF. CDR3 bases: TGCGCCAGGAGGAGGGGTGAAGGTCAGCCCCAGCATTTT.